Sequencing of this T cell receptor beta chain was carried out in a study of T cell changes during pregnancy in multiple sclerosis. Worth noting for this clone: One end of the junction fails to match germline, which may point to a read error.

Profiling relied on immunoSEQ multiplex PCR, and the TCRdb table lists in-frame clones only, not all of them. The sample lists around 44,000 clones, 94% occurring once. The CDR3 is 15 residues long. Germline V gives CDR1 SGHVS, CDR2 FNYEAQ. The clonotype originates from a female donor with multiple sclerosis, enrolled in a pregnancy study. The sample was CD8+ T cells from peripheral blood mononuclear cells, taken in the third trimester of pregnancy. The J gene is TRBJ2-2, the V gene TRBV7-6, with TRBD2 identical over 12 bases. DNA of the CDR3: TGTGCCAGCAGCCTAGCGGGAGGGCCGCCCGGGGAGCTGTTTTTT. This codes for CASSLAGGPPGELFF.